The 26 T cell receptor beta chains given below trace back to one sample, sequenced in a study of blood T cell repertoires in COVID-19. Assay used: immunoSEQ multiplex PCR; TCRdb lists only in-frame clones, some missing. The data show 150,000 to 200,000 clones, with 75% to 90% seen just once and approximately 11% held by the top ten. Sequenced sample: peripheral blood. These TCRs come from a human donor in a cohort sampled during active COVID-19.

The chain has TRBV11-2 and TRBJ1-2; 10 nucleotides align to TRBD1. V shed 5 bases and J 4 bases; nucleotides not matched to a gene: 7. The CDR3 extends over 15 amino acids. Germline-derived CDR1 and CDR2 are SGHAT and FQNNGV. CDR3 region: CASSPGQGEPYGYTF. CDR3 in DNA: TGTGCCAGCAGCCCCGGACAGGGGGAACCCTATGGCTACACCTTC.

V usage is TRBV3-1 (or the pseudogene TRBV3-2) and J usage is TRBJ2-7; D not resolved. The CDR3 covers 12 residues. Germline V gene lookup returns CDR1 LGHDT and CDR2 YNNKEL (reference sequence). V was pared by 3 bases and J by 5 bases, with 8 bases between. The CDR3 DNA reads TGTGCCAGCAGCCACCAAGGAGACGAGCAGTACTTC. This sequence encodes CASSHQGDEQYF.

The chain uses TRBV3-1 (or the pseudogene TRBV3-2) and TRBJ2-5, with D tentatively TRBD2 (6 bases). CDR1 and CDR2 from the germline V gene are LGHDT and YNNKEL (reference sequence). This CDR3 contains 14 residues. V lost 3 bases and J lost 9, with 17 bases in between. In DNA form, the CDR3 reads TGTGCCAGCAGCCAGGCGCCTGGAGAGCGGGCCCAGTACTTC. Translating it yields CASSQAPGERAQYF.

This clone was detected once. The chain joins TRBV27 to TRBJ1-1; TRBD1 matches at 7 bases. Germline CDR1 and CDR2: MNHEY and SMNVEV (reference sequence). After removal of 5 bases from V and 3 bases from J, the junction contained 9 bases not matched to a gene. The CDR3 has 15 residues. The CDR3 DNA reads as TGTGCCAGCAGTACCCAACAGGGGAAGGACACTGAAGCTTTCTTT. Encoded protein: CASSTQQGKDTEAFF.

This rearrangement joins TRBV4-3 to TRBJ2-2; D may be TRBD1 (5 bases). This CDR3 is 13 amino acids long. V lost 2 bases to trimming and J lost 7 bases, with 8 bases between them. Germline V gene lookup returns CDR1 LGHNA and CDR2 YSLEER. CDR3 DNA: TGCGCCAGCAGCCAACAGGGATACGGGGAGCTGTTTTTT. This translates into CASSQQGYGELFF.

In its sample, this clone was seen once. The rearrangement uses TRBV29-1 and TRBJ2-1, with TRBD2 matching 10 bases. Germline trimming cut 0 bases from V and 5 bases from J; bases unmatched to any gene: 16. Germline CDR1 is SQVTM and CDR2 is ANQGSEA. The CDR3 totals 19 residues. The CDR3 nucleotides are TGCAGCGTTGAAGATCGAGTGAGGGTAGCGGGGGGAATAAACAATGAGCAGTTCTTC. Translated, it gives CSVEDRVRVAGGINNEQFF.

The chain employs TRBV28 and TRBJ2-2; a weak D match, TRBD1 (6 bases). Per the germline V gene, CDR1 is MDHEN and CDR2 is SYDVKM. There are 14 residues in the CDR3. Trimming left V 7 bases short and J 4 bases short, with 13 bases between. The CDR3 sequence: CASKAGDATGELFF. DNA of the CDR3: TGTGCCAGCAAGGCAGGGGACGCCACCGGGGAGCTGTTTTTT.

The rearrangement uses TRBV6-6 and TRBJ2-3; D gene unclear. The CDR3 is 11 residues long. V was trimmed by 9 bases and J by 6 bases, leaving 10 bases between them. The germline V gene encodes CDR1 MNHNY and CDR2 SVGAGI (reference sequence). The CDR3 protein is CASLILDTQYF. The DNA of the CDR3 is TGTGCCAGTCTTATACTGGATACGCAGTATTTT.

This clone was seen only once. The chain combines TRBV19 with TRBJ2-1; a weak D match, TRBD1 (6 bases). The CDR3 extends over 17 amino acids. V was clipped by 5 bases and J by 9 bases, with 26 bases between them. CDR1 and CDR2 from the germline V gene are LNHDA and SQIVND (reference sequence). CDR3 protein: CASSATLGAGLSFEQFF. CDR3 DNA: TGTGCCAGTAGTGCCACCCTGGGGGCAGGGTTGTCATTTGAGCAGTTCTTC.

The V call is TRBV5-6, the J call TRBJ1-6; D gene unclear. The CDR3 runs to 15 residues. V shed 0 bases and J shed 9 bases, with 13 bases lying between them. Germline V lookup: CDR1 SGHDT, CDR2 YYEEEE. CDR3 protein: CASSLELRRVSPLHF. CDR3 bases: TGTGCCAGCAGCTTGGAGCTCCGGAGGGTTTCACCCCTCCACTTT.

This clone has only one observation. The CDR3 spells CASSVEGRTEAFF. CDR3 nucleotides: TGTGCCAGCAGTGTAGAGGGCAGGACTGAAGCTTTCTTT. The chain uses TRBV2 and TRBJ1-1; D not resolved. This CDR3 contains 13 residues. CDR1 and CDR2 (germline): SNHLY, FYNNEI. V shed 4 bases and J shed 5 bases, with 11 bases lying between them.

The chain couples TRBV6-2 or TRBV6-3 to TRBJ2-1; TRBD2 matches at 9 bases. Germline CDR1 and CDR2: MNHEY and SVGEGT. The CDR3 runs 15 residues. The V and J ends lost 5 bases and 3 bases, in that order; junction bases with no gene match: 5. The CDR3 sequence: CASSGKAGGYNEQFF. CDR3 DNA: TGTGCCAGCAGTGGGAAAGCGGGAGGCTACAATGAGCAGTTCTTC.

CDR3 bases: TGTGCCTGTGGGGCCGGGACACCTAACTATGGCTACACCTTC. It translates to CACGAGTPNYGYTF. This sequence joins TRBV10-3 and TRBJ1-2, with D possibly being TRBD1 (6 bases). Germline assignment: CDR1 ENHRY and CDR2 SYGVKD. Trimming left V 11 bases short and J 0 bases short, with 16 bases between. CDR3 length: 14 amino acids.

This chain links TRBV7-2 with TRBJ2-7; 8 positions agree with TRBD1. Per germline, CDR1 SGHTA and CDR2 FQGNSA. Unmatched junction bases numbered 9, after V lost 5 bases and J lost 6 bases. The CDR3 sequence is 14 residues long. The CDR3 is CASSRGTGSLEQYF. The DNA for the CDR3 is TGTGCCAGCAGCCGCGGGACAGGTTCCCTCGAGCAGTACTTC.

CDR3 region: CASSLQTAYEQYF. The CDR3, as DNA: TGTGCCAGCAGTTTGCAGACAGCCTACGAGCAGTACTTC. This rearrangement joins TRBV28 to TRBJ2-7, with D perhaps TRBD1 (5 bases). Germline assignment: CDR1 MDHEN and CDR2 SYDVKM. CDR3 size: 13 residues. V dropped 3 bases and J dropped 2 bases, with 8 bases sitting between them. The variable domain in full, with the rest retrieved from reference TRBV28 and TRBJ2-7, is DVKVTQSSRYLVKRTGEKVFLECVQDMDHENMFWYRQDPGLGLRLIYFSYDVKMKEKGDIPEGYSVSREKKERFSLILESASTNQTSMYLCASSLQTAYEQYFGPGTRLTVT.

V usage is TRBV7-2 and J usage is TRBJ2-1; the match to TRBD2 covers 9 bases. This CDR3 spans 18 amino acids. Germline-derived CDR1 and CDR2 are SGHTA and FQGNSA. V lost 2 bases and J lost 9; bases outside the gene matches: 17. The CDR3 is CASSLWPPPAGGGVEQFF. The CDR3 DNA is TGTGCCAGCAGCTTATGGCCCCCCCCAGCGGGAGGTGGTGTTGAGCAGTTCTTC. The whole variable domain, filled in from reference TRBV7-2 and TRBJ2-1, reads GAGVSQSPSNKVTEKGKDVELRCDPISGHTALYWYRQSLGQGLEFLIYFQGNSAPDKSGLPSDRFSAERTGGSVSTLTIQRTQQEDSAVYLCASSLWPPPAGGGVEQFFGPGTRLTVL.

This clone has more than one count but fewer than ten. This chain connects TRBV9 to TRBJ1-4; a weak D match, TRBD1 (6 bases). Germline CDR1 is SGDLS and CDR2 is YYNGEE. The length of the CDR3 is 15 residues. V lost 4 bases, J lost 4 bases, and 14 bases lay in between. The CDR3 protein is CASSLRGGGNEKLFF. The DNA of the CDR3 is TGTGCCAGCAGCCTCCGAGGGGGGGGTAATGAAAAACTGTTTTTT.

The chain has TRBV6-5 and TRBJ1-1; perhaps TRBD1 as D (5 bases). The CDR3 runs to 15 residues. Germline values: CDR1 MNHEY, CDR2 SVGAGI. Trimming left V 6 bases short and J 1 base short, with 15 bases between. In DNA, the CDR3 is TGTGCCAGCAGAGGGTACGGCCAGGGGAACACTGAAGCTTTCTTT. Encoded protein: CASRGYGQGNTEAFF.

This sequence joins TRBV12-3 or TRBV12-4 and TRBJ1-1; D is perhaps TRBD1 (6 bases). V lost 3 bases and J lost 11, with 13 bases in between. This CDR3 region has 12 residues. This CDR3 is CASSFPGARAFF. The CDR3 nucleotides read TGTGCCAGCAGTTTTCCAGGGGCCCGTGCTTTCTTT.

V is TRBV21-1 and J is TRBJ2-1; the table names TRBD2, a call not compared with the DNA. TRBV21-1 is classified as a pseudogene. The CDR3 covers 13 residues. CDR3 residues: CALPAGPYNEQFF. The CDR3 coding sequence is TGTGCCTTACCAGCGGGGCCGTACAATGAGCAGTTCTTC.

The chain is built from TRBV6-4 and TRBJ2-1, with D perhaps matching TRBD1 (5 bases). Trimming removed 3 bases at V and 4 bases at J, with 7 bases between. The CDR3 contains 13 residues. Germline-derived CDR1 and CDR2 are MRHNA and SNTAGT. The CDR3 DNA sequence: TGTGCCAGCAGTGAAGCAGGGTACAATGAGCAGTTCTTC. Encoded protein: CASSEAGYNEQFF.

V gene TRBV10-3 combines with J gene TRBJ2-3; 8 bases are a match to TRBD1. The V gene end was trimmed by 6 bases and the J gene end by 4 bases; junction bases not matched to a gene: 6. The germline gives CDR1 ENHRY, CDR2 SYGVKD. The CDR3 totals 14 residues. The CDR3 DNA reads TGTGCCATCAGAGGACAGGGATACGCAGATACGCAGTATTTT. It encodes CAIRGQGYADTQYF.

The genes are TRBV30 and TRBJ1-4; TRBD1 matches 9 bases. The CDR3 is 15 amino acids. The V gene's germline CDR1 is GTSNPN and CDR2 SVGIG (reference sequence). The junction had 4 bases not matched to a gene; V was cut back by 0 bases and J by 5 bases. CDR3 coding DNA: TGTGCCTGGAGTGTAGGGGGGACAGGGAATGAAAAACTGTTTTTT. This translates into CAWSVGGTGNEKLFF.

The chain uses TRBV20-1 and TRBJ2-5; D unclear. Germline CDR1 reads DFQATT; CDR2 reads SNEGSKA (reference sequence). This CDR3 comprises 11 residues. The V gene lost 3 bases and the J gene lost 4 bases, with 6 bases spanning the gap. This CDR3 is CSASPGETQYF. CDR3 bases: TGCAGTGCTAGTCCGGGAGAGACCCAGTACTTC.

This chain joins TRBV7-9 and TRBJ2-5; no definite D call. The CDR3 has 17 residues. The V gene lost 4 bases and the J gene lost 5 bases, with 23 bases spanning the gap. Germline-derived CDR1 and CDR2 are SEHNR and FQNEAQ (reference sequence). CDR3 nucleotide sequence: TGTGCCAGCAGCTCGTTGCGTAAGCACCACGCGTGGGAGACCCAGTACTTC. This encodes CASSSLRKHHAWETQYF. The full variable domain, with the rest looked up from reference TRBV7-9 and TRBJ2-5, is DTGVSQNPRHKITKRGQNVTFRCDPISEHNRLYWYRQTLGQGPEFLTYFQNEAQLEKSRLLSDRFSAERPKGSFSTLEIQRTEQGDSAMYLCASSSLRKHHAWETQYFGPGTRLLVL.

This clone was recorded only once. V is TRBV7-8 and J is TRBJ2-3; 9 bases are shared with TRBD1. The ends lost 6 bases at V and 10 bases at J; junction bases unmatched: 17. The CDR3 is made up of 16 amino acids. Looked up from germline, CDR1 is SGHVS and CDR2 is FQNEAQ. This CDR3 is CASSKGQGQRLKAQYF. The CDR3 DNA sequence: TGTGCCAGCAGTAAGGGACAGGGACAGCGATTGAAGGCGCAGTATTTT.